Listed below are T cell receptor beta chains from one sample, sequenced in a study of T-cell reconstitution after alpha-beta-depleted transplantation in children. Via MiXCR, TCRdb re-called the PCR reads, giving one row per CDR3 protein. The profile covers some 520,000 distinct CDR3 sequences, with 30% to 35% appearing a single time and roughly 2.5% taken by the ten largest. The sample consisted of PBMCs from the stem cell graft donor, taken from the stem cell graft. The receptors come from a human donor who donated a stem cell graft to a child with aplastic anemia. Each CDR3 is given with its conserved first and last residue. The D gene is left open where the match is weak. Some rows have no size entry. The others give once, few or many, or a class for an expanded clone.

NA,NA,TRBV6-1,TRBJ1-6,TGTGCCAGCAGTGCCGGGACGGATAATTCACCCCTCCACTTT,CASSAGTDNSPLHF
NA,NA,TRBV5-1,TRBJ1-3,TGCGCCAGCAGCCCGAGAGAGGGGAATACTGGAAACACCATATATTTT,CASSPREGNTGNTIYF
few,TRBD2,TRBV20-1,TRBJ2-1,TGCAGTGCGGGGACTAGCGGGGTGTTCGGCGAGCAGTTCTTC,CSAGTSGVFGEQFF
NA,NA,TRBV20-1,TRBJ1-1,TGCAGTGCTACGGGAACAGCGAAAGCTTTCTTT,CSATGTAKAFF
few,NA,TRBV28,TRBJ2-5,NA,CASSFGAGKTQYF
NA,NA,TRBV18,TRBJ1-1,TGTGCCAGCTCACCTGAACGGTTAGGCACTGAAGCTTTCTTT,CASSPERLGTEAFF
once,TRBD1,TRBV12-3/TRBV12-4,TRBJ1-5,TGTGCCAGCAGTCGAAAAGGGACAGGGGGCTTCAATCAGCCCCAGCATTTT,CASSRKGTGGFNQPQHF
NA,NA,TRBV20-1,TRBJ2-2,TGCAGTGCTAGAGCCCGTTTAACCGGGGAGCTGTTTTTT,CSARARLTGELFF
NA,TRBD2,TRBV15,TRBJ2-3,TGTGCCACCAGCAGACGGACTAGCGGGAGTGGCACAGATACGCAGTATTTT,CATSRRTSGSGTDTQYF
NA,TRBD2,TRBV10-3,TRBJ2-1,TGTGCCATCAGTGGGGATTCAGCGGGAAGATCTTTTTACAATGAGCAGTTCTTC,CAISGDSAGRSFYNEQFF
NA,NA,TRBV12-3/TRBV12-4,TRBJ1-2,TGTGCCACCCTCCAGGGAATTGGCTACACCTTC,CATLQGIGYTF
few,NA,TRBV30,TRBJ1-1,TGTGCCTGGAGGACAGCTACTGAAGCTTTCTTT,CAWRTATEAFF
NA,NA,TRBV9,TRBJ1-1,TGTGCCAGCAGCAGGCGGGGGGGCGGGGCGACTGAAGCTTTCTTT,CASSRRGGGATEAFF
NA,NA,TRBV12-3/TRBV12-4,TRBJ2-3,TGTGCCAGCACACTTTCGGGAACTATGAGAGATACGCAGTATTTT,CASTLSGTMRDTQYF
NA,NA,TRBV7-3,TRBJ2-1,TGTGCCAGCAGCTTATGGGCAGGAAACAATGAGCAGTTCTTC,CASSLWAGNNEQFF
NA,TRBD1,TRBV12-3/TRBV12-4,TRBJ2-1,TGTGCCAGCAGTTTTTTAGGGACAGGGATCAATGAGCAGTTCTTC,CASSFLGTGINEQFF
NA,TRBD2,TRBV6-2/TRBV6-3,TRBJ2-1,TGTGCCAGCAACACGGGAGGGACGCCTGAGCAGTTCTTC,CASNTGGTPEQFF
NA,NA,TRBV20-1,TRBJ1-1,TGCAGTGCTAGAGATGTGAGGAATCGCGTGCCGGGAGGGCGGGACACTGAAGCTTTCTTT,CSARDVRNRVPGGRDTEAFF
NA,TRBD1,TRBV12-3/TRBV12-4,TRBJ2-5,TGTGCCAGCAGCGAGGACAGGGGAAAGACCCAGTACTTC,CASSEDRGKTQYF
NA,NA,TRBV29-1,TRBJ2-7,TGCAGCGTTATTCGGGGGTTCCACGAGCAGTACTTC,CSVIRGFHEQYF
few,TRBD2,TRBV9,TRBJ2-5,TGTGCCAGCACCACAGCGGGAGGGCCAGAGGAGACCCAGTACTTC,CASTTAGGPEETQYF
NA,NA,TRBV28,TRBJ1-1,TGTGCCGTGGGGGCCCCGAACACTGAAGCTTTCTTT,CAVGAPNTEAFF
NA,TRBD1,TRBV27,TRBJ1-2,TGTGCCAGCAGTTACAGGGGAAGCATCTATGGCTACACCTTC,CASSYRGSIYGYTF
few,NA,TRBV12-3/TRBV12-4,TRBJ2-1,TGTGCCAGCAAGCGGATTAGCTCCTACAATGAGCAGTTCTTC,CASKRISSYNEQFF
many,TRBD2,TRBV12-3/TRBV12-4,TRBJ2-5,TGTGCCAGCAGTTTGGCGGGAGGCATTAGGGAGACCCAGTACTTC,CASSLAGGIRETQYF
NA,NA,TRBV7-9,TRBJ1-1,TGTGCCAGCAGCCCCAAACAGGACATGAACACTGAAGCTTTCTTT,CASSPKQDMNTEAFF